Below, one TCR beta chain is given with its context. The antigen remains undetermined. It was RNA transcripts that yielded the amplified TCR beta CDR3 regions. First-round RT-PCR of the TCR CDR3 relied on the HTBI primer set. One entry per CDR3 protein, called by TCRdb with MiXCR from the multiplex PCR reads. Of about 620,000 distinct CDR3 sequences listed, 15% to 20% are singletons. The data stem from a study of T cells in Graves' hyperthyroidism and ophthalmopathy. The germline gives CDR1 SGHTA, CDR2 FQGTGA. Losses at the gene ends were 1 base for V and 3 bases for J; bases not matched to a gene: 3. This CDR3 contains 17 residues. Study-wide findings and caveats: Median prediction lead before ophthalmopathy onset was 6 to 8 months with the model.

Diagnosis of hyperthyroidism was new in patients aged 18 to 65, and its duration was under 2 months. The chain couples TRBV7-3 to TRBJ2-3; 14 bases agree with TRBD2. This TCR was sampled from a woman in her thirties with Graves' hyperthyroidism. The specimen was blood. The CDR3 protein is CASSLRLAGGPTDTQYF. The CDR3 DNA follows: TGTGCCAGCAGCTTAAGACTAGCGGGAGGGCCGACAGATACGCAGTATTTT.